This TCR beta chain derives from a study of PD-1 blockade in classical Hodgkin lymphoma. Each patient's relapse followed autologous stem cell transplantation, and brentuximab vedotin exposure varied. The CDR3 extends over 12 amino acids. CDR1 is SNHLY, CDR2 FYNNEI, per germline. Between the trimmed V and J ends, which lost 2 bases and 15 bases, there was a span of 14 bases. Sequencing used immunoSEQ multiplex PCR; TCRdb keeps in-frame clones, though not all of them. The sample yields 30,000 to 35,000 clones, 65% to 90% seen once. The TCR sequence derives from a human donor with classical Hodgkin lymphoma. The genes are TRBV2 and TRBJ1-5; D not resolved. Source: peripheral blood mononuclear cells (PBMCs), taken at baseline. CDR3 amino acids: CASSENVRTRHF. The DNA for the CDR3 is TGTGCCAGCAGTGAAAATGTAAGGACCCGGCATTTT.